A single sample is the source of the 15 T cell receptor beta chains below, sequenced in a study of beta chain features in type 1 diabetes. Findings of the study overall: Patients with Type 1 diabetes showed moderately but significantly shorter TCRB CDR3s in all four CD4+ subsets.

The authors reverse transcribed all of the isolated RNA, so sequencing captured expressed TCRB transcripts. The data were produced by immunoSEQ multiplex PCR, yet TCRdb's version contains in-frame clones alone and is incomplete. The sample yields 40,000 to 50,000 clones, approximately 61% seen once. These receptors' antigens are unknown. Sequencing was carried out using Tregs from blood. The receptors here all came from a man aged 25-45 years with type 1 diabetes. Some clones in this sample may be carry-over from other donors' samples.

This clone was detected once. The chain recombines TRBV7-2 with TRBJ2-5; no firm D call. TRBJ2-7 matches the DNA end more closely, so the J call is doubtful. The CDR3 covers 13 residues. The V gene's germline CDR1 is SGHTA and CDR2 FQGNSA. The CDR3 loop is CASSSPGAYEQYF. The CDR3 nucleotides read TGTGCCAGCAGCTCGCCTGGGGCCTACGAGCAGTACTTC.

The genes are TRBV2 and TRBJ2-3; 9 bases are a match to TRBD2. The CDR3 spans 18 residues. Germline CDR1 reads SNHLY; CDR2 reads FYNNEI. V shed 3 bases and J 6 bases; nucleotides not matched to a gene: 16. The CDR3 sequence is CASSDGMGLAELMDTQYF. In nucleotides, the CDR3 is TGTGCCAGCAGTGATGGGATGGGACTAGCCGAGCTTATGGATACGCAGTATTTT.

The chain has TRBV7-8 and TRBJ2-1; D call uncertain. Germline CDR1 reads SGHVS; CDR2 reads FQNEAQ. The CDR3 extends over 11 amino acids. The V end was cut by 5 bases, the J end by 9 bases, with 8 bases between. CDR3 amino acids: CASSPLSEQFF. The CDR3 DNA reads TGTGCCAGCAGCCCTCTGTCTGAGCAGTTCTTC.

This CDR3 reads CASSPTSNPRGGQAFF. The CDR3 DNA follows: TGTGCCAGCTCACCTACTTCGAACCCCCGGGGGGGGCAAGCTTTCTTT. This rearrangement joins TRBV18 to TRBJ1-1; a possible D gene is TRBD1 (6 bases). V lost 3 bases and J lost 9, with 23 bases in between. Germline values: CDR1 KGHSH, CDR2 LQKENI. The CDR3 has 16 amino acids.

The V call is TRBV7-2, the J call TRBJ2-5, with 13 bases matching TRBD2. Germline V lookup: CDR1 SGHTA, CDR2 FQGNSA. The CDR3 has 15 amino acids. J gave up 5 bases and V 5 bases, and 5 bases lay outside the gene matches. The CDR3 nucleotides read TGTGCCAGCAGCCCCCGGACTAGCGGGGGCGAGACCCAGTACTTC. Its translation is CASSPRTSGGETQYF.

This CDR3 is CASSHDPQGSGNTIYF. For the CDR3, the DNA is TGTGCCAGCAGCCACGATCCGCAGGGGTCTGGAAACACCATATATTTT. The chain is built from TRBV11-2 and TRBJ1-3, with TRBD1 as a possible D gene (6 bases). The CDR3 has 16 residues. Looked up from germline, CDR1 is SGHAT and CDR2 is FQNNGV. The germline V and J ends were trimmed by 5 bases and 1 base, with 15 bases remaining between them.

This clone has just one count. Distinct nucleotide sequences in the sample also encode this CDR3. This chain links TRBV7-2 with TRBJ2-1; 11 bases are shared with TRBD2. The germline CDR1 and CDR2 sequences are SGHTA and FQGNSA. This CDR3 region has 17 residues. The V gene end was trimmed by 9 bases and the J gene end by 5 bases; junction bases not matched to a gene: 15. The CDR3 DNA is TGTGCCAGTAGCCTCGATTGGACTAGCGGGCCTAACAATGAGCAGTTCTTC. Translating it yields CASSLDWTSGPNNEQFF. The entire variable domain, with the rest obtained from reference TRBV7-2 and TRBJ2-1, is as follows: GAGVSQSPSNKVTEKGKDVELRCDPISGHTALYWYRQSLGQGLEFLIYFQGNSAPDKSGLPSDRFSAERTGGSVSTLTIQRTQQEDSAVYLCASSLDWTSGPNNEQFFGPGTRLTVL.

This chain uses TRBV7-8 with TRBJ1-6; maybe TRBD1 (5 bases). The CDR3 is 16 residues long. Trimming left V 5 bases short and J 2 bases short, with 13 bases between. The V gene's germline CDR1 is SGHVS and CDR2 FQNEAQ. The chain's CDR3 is CASSLRQGTYNSPLHF. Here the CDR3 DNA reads TGTGCCAGCAGCCTCCGGCAGGGCACCTATAATTCACCCCTCCACTTT.

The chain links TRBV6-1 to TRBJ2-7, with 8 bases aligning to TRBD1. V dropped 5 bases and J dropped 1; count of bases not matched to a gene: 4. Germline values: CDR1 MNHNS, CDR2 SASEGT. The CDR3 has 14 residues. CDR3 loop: CASSRQGPSYEQYF. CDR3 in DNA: TGTGCCAGCAGTCGACAGGGGCCTTCCTACGAGCAGTACTTC.

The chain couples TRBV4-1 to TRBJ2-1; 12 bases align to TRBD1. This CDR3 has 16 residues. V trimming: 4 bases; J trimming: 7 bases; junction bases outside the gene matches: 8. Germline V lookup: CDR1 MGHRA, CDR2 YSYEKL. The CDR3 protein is CASSRGGQGAGNEQFF. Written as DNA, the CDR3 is TGCGCCAGCAGCCGAGGGGGACAGGGGGCCGGAAATGAGCAGTTCTTC.

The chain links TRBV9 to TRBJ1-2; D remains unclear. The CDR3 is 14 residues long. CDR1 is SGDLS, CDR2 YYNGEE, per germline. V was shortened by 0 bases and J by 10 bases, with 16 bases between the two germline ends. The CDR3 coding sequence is TGTGCCAGCAGCGTAGATGTTACGGGGAGCTCCTACACCTTC. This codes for CASSVDVTGSSYTF.

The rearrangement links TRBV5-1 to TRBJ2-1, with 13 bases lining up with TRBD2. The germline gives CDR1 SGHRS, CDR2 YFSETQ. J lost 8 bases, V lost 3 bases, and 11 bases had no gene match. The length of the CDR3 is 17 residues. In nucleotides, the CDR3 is TGCGCCAGCAGCTCCGCCAAGACTAGCGGGGGGATCGATGAGCAGTTCTTC. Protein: CASSSAKTSGGIDEQFF.

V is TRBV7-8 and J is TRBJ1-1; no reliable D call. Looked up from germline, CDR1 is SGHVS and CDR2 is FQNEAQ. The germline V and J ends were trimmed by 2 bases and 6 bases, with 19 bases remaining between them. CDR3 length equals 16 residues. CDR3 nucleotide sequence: TGTGCCAGCAGCTTATCCCCAGGTCCTTTTAAGGCTGAAGCTTTCTTT. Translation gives CASSLSPGPFKAEAFF.

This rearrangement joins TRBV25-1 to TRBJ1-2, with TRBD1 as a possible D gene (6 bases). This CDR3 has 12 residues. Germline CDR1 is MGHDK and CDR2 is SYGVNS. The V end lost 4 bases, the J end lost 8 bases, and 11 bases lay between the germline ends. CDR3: CASSGQVGGYTF. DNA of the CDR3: TGTGCCAGCAGTGGACAGGTCGGCGGCTACACCTTC.

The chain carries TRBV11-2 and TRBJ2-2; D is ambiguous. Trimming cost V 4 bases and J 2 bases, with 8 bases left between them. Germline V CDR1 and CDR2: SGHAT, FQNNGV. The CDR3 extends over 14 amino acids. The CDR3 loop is CASSSIPNTGELFF. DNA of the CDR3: TGTGCCAGCAGCTCTATACCTAACACCGGGGAGCTGTTTTTT.